Following are 20 T cell receptor beta chains from one sample sequenced in a study of cytomegalovirus exposure and HLA in healthy donors. Vbeta (60) and Jbeta (13) primers were used in the PCR. The data were produced by immunoSEQ multiplex PCR, yet TCRdb's version contains in-frame clones alone and is incomplete. The data contain over 120,000 clones, around 10% of them singletons. Sequenced sample: PBMCs. These receptors all come from a man aged 50-59 years in good health and CMV-seronegative.

J is TRBJ2-7 and V is TRBV30, with 7 bases aligning to TRBD1. CDR1 GTSNPN and CDR2 SVGIG come from the germline V gene (reference sequence). The J segment lost 2 bases and the V segment lost 3 bases, leaving 16 bases of the junction unmatched. The CDR3 spans 17 residues. CDR3 sequence: CAWSPGSGTVIPYEQYF. The CDR3 DNA sequence: TGTGCCTGGAGCCCAGGGTCAGGGACAGTAATCCCCTACGAGCAGTACTTC.

This clone was seen a handful of times. The CDR3 bases are TGCAGCGCCGCGCAGGGGGCAGATGAAAAACTGTTTTTT. It translates to CSAAQGADEKLFF. The chain recombines TRBV29-1 with TRBJ1-4, with 8 positions matching TRBD1. This CDR3 has 13 residues. CDR1 is SQVTM and CDR2 is ANQGSEA in the germline V gene. The trim removed 7 bases at V and 6 bases at J, leaving 7 bases unmatched.

This clone occurred a few times. The V and J genes are TRBV19 and TRBJ2-3; TRBD2 is a possible D gene (6 bases). Per germline, CDR1 LNHDA and CDR2 SQIVND (reference sequence). The CDR3 sequence is 12 residues long. The CDR3: CATGVLTDTQYF. The CDR3 region has the DNA TGTGCTACGGGGGTACTAACAGATACGCAGTATTTT.

The V and J genes are TRBV18 and TRBJ2-1, with TRBD1 as a possible D gene (5 bases). The V end was cut by 3 bases, the J end by 0 bases, with 21 bases between. This CDR3 region has 19 residues. In germline, CDR1 is KGHSH, CDR2 LQKENI. CDR3 sequence: CASSPSKAIGASSYNEQFF. CDR3 coding DNA: TGTGCCAGCTCACCTAGCAAAGCAATTGGGGCAAGCTCCTACAATGAGCAGTTCTTC.

This chain uses TRBV28 with TRBJ1-1, with D possibly matching TRBD1 (5 bases). This CDR3 is built from 14 residues. V shed 3 bases and J shed 1 base, with 9 bases lying between them. Germline lookup yields CDR1 MDHEN and CDR2 SYDVKM. CDR3 sequence (DNA): TGTGCCAGCAGTTTCCGGGGGAAGAACACTGAAGCTTTCTTT. This codes for CASSFRGKNTEAFF.

The rearrangement joins TRBV5-1 to TRBJ2-3; TRBD2 matches 14 bases. Germline CDR1 reads SGHRS; CDR2 reads YFSETQ. V lost 4 bases to trimming and J lost 4 bases; unmatched junction nucleotides: 8. The CDR3 covers 17 residues. CDR3 DNA sequence: TGCGCCAGCAGCCCGGGGACTAGCGGGAGACGGGCAGATACGCAGTATTTT. It specifies CASSPGTSGRRADTQYF. Full variable domain (outside the CDR3, taken from reference TRBV5-1 and TRBJ2-3): KAGVTQTPRYLIKTRGQQVTLSCSPISGHRSVSWYQQTPGQGLQFLFEYFSETQRNKGNFPGRFSGRQFSNSRSEMNVSTLELGDSALYLCASSPGTSGRRADTQYFGPGTRLTVL.

This clone showed up just a few times. The V call is TRBV4-1, the J call TRBJ2-1, with TRBD2 matching over 8 bases. The CDR3 is 15 amino acids. Trimming at V came to 6 bases and at J to 2 bases, leaving 6 bases not matched to a gene. Germline V lookup: CDR1 MGHRA, CDR2 YSYEKL. CDR3 protein: CASSFIAGTYNEQFF. DNA of the CDR3: TGCGCCAGCAGTTTTATAGCGGGGACCTACAATGAGCAGTTCTTC.

V is TRBV18 and J is TRBJ2-2; 7 bases are shared with TRBD1. CDR3 length equals 15 residues. Trimming took 0 bases from V and 6 from J; bases not matched to a gene: 4. CDR1 and CDR2 (germline): KGHSH, LQKENI. The CDR3 DNA sequence: TGTGCCAGCTCACCACCGACAGGGCAGGCCGGGGAGCTGTTTTTT. Translated, it gives CASSPPTGQAGELFF.

The gene calls are TRBV7-8 and TRBJ2-7; the D gene is possibly TRBD2 (5 bases). Trimming cost V 8 bases and J 5 bases, with 25 bases left between them. Germline values: CDR1 SGHVS, CDR2 FQNEAQ. The CDR3 has 16 amino acids. This CDR3 is CASSTFQASTRDEQYF. The CDR3 bases are TGTGCCAGCTCTACCTTCCAAGCTTCGACGAGGGACGAGCAGTACTTC.

This clone has more than one count but fewer than ten. The rearrangement links TRBV29-1 to TRBJ1-1; D perhaps matches TRBD1 (6 bases). The germline V gene has CDR1 SQVTM and CDR2 ANQGSEA. The CDR3 contains 11 residues. Trimming took off 4 bases at V and 11 bases at J, with 14 bases between the two ends. CDR3 bases: TGCAGCGTTGGGGGTGGGGGCCTCGCTTTCTTT. As protein: CSVGGGGLAFF.

The V and J genes are TRBV6-1 and TRBJ2-7; 7 bases are a match to TRBD1. V dropped 5 bases and J dropped 3; count of bases not matched to a gene: 4. CDR1 is MNHNS, CDR2 SASEGT, per germline. The CDR3 spans 13 residues. The CDR3 DNA reads TGTGCCAGCAGTATGGCAGGGGGCTACGAGCAGTACTTC. Encoded protein: CASSMAGGYEQYF.

This chain links TRBV5-1 with TRBJ2-3, with D possibly being TRBD1 (6 bases). V gave up 4 bases and J gave up 1 base, with 16 bases separating them. The CDR3 length is 16 residues. Germline loops: CDR1 SGHRS, CDR2 YFSETQ. In nucleotides, the CDR3 is TGCGCCAGCAGCCGGACACAGGGAAAGGGCACAGATACGCAGTATTTT. This encodes CASSRTQGKGTDTQYF.

The chain has TRBV13 and TRBJ2-5, with TRBD2 identical over 11 bases. Trimming took 2 bases from V and 7 from J; bases not matched to a gene: 12. Germline V gives CDR1 PRHDT, CDR2 FYEKMQ (reference sequence). CDR3 length: 17 residues. CDR3 region: CASSLRGLAGGAGTQYF. The CDR3 bases are TGTGCCAGCAGCTTAAGGGGATTAGCGGGGGGGGCCGGGACCCAGTACTTC.

The V and J genes are TRBV5-1 and TRBJ2-5, with 15 bases aligning to TRBD2. Trimming took 2 bases from V and 2 from J; bases not matched to a gene: 4. The CDR3 totals 17 residues. From germline, CDR1 is SGHRS and CDR2 YFSETQ. CDR3 bases: TGCGCCAGCAGCTTAGGGACTAGCGGGAGGTTACAAGAGACCCAGTACTTC. Its protein is CASSLGTSGRLQETQYF. The variable domain in full, with the rest retrieved from reference TRBV5-1 and TRBJ2-5, is KAGVTQTPRYLIKTRGQQVTLSCSPISGHRSVSWYQQTPGQGLQFLFEYFSETQRNKGNFPGRFSGRQFSNSRSEMNVSTLELGDSALYLCASSLGTSGRLQETQYFGPGTRLLVL.

This clone was detected a few times. This chain joins TRBV5-1 and TRBJ1-2, with 8 bases fitting TRBD1. J lost 9 bases, V lost 2 bases, and 9 bases had no gene match. Germline loops: CDR1 SGHRS, CDR2 YFSETQ. The length of the CDR3 is 14 residues. CDR3 residues: CASSFDTGGRSYTF. The CDR3 DNA is TGCGCCAGCAGCTTTGATACAGGGGGGCGAAGCTACACCTTC.

The chain combines TRBV5-6 with TRBJ1-1, with 9 bases matching TRBD1. The CDR3 runs 14 residues. V shed 5 bases and J 1 base; nucleotides not matched to a gene: 3. Germline V gene sequence: CDR1 SGHDT, CDR2 YYEEEE. CDR3 bases: TGTGCCAGCAGAACAGGGGGCAGGAACACTGAAGCTTTCTTT. It is translated as CASRTGGRNTEAFF.

Notes on this clone: The junction departs from germline at one end; a sequencing error may be responsible. V usage is TRBV7-7 and J usage is TRBJ1-3, with TRBD1 matching 10 bases. The germline CDR1 and CDR2 sequences are SSHAT and FNYEAQ (reference sequence). This CDR3 spans 16 amino acids. Here the CDR3 reads CASSAETGGPGNTIYF. CDR3 bases: TGTGCTAGCAGCGCCGAGACAGGGGGCCCGGGAAACACCATATATTTT.

This clone was recorded once. The V gene is TRBV11-2, the J gene TRBJ2-7, with TRBD2 identical over 7 bases. Germline values: CDR1 SGHAT, CDR2 FQNNGV. The CDR3 has 14 amino acids. The ends lost 8 bases at V and 4 bases at J; junction bases unmatched: 11. This CDR3 is CASRGQAGWYEQYF. For the CDR3, the DNA is TGTGCCAGCCGCGGTCAAGCGGGATGGTACGAGCAGTACTTC.

This clone showed up many times. The CDR3 here is CASSFGEGGTSTDTQYF. CDR3 DNA sequence: TGCGCCAGCAGCTTCGGTGAGGGGGGGACTAGCACAGATACGCAGTATTTT. The V and J genes are TRBV5-1 and TRBJ2-3, with D tentatively TRBD2 (7 bases). CDR1 is SGHRS, CDR2 YFSETQ, per germline. The CDR3 is 17 amino acids. Between the trimmed V and J ends, which lost 2 bases and 0 bases, there was a span of 16 bases.

This chain joins TRBV28 and TRBJ2-3; the match to TRBD1 covers 8 bases. CDR1 MDHEN and CDR2 SYDVKM come from the germline V gene. The CDR3 is 12 amino acids. CDR3 loop: CAPRGRSDTQYF. CDR3 nucleotide sequence: TGTGCACCCAGGGGGCGTTCGGATACGCAGTATTTT.